This T cell receptor (beta chain) was captured by sequencing in a study of vaccination effects on CD4 cells after COVID-19. TCRdb's table, derived via immunoSEQ multiplex PCR, lists solely in-frame clones and lacks some. Here the sample spans more than 20,000 clones, nearly 80% being singletons. V dropped 0 bases and J dropped 6 bases, with 15 bases sitting between them. This CDR3 spans 16 amino acids. Looked up from germline, CDR1 is LNHDA and CDR2 is SQIVND (reference sequence). Within the ViraFEST assay, antigen-specific CD4+ T cells underwent expansion with viral peptide pools prior to sequencing. Culturing for roughly 10 days preceded CD4+ T cell isolation. Participants got two doses of BNT162b2 or mRNA-1273 vaccine. Turning to this clone: Antigen unknown.

The rearrangement uses TRBV19 and TRBJ1-5, with a tentative D call TRBD1 (6 bases). Sequencing was performed on CD4+ T cells from PBMCs cultured with SARS-CoV-2 spike peptides, taken after COVID-19 vaccination. The sequence came from a human donor who received a COVID-19 vaccine. Some clones in this sample may be carry-over from other donors' samples. CDR3 DNA sequence: TGTGCCAGTAGTATAGATGGGGGACATAGCTTTCAGCCCCAGCATTTT. It translates to CASSIDGGHSFQPQHF. Full variable domain (remainder filled in from reference TRBV19 and TRBJ1-5): DGGITQSPKYLFRKEGQNVTLSCEQNLNHDAMYWYRQDPGQGLRLIYYSQIVNDFQKGDIAEGYSVSREKKESFPLTVTSAQKNPTAFYLCASSIDGGHSFQPQHFGDGTRLSIL.